This TCR beta chain is from a study of T-cell memory formation after mild COVID-19. Using its own MiXCR run on the 5' RACE reads, TCRdb lists one record per CDR3 protein. This table holds 350,000 to 450,000 distinct CDR3 sequences, 13% to 15% found once. J lost 5 bases, V lost 5 bases, and 9 bases had no gene match. Germline V lookup: CDR1 SEHNR, CDR2 FQNEAQ (reference sequence). The CDR3 length is 15 residues. Source material: PBMCs or a T cell subset sorted from them (not recorded which). V is TRBV7-9 and J is TRBJ2-5; 9 bases are shared with TRBD1. This receptor was identified in a man aged 18 to 30 who had mild COVID-19 (a few samples of this study predate the infection). Cell type and time point are not known. CDR3: CASSQGQGILETQYF. DNA of the CDR3: TGTGCCAGCAGCCAGGGACAGGGAATATTGGAGACCCAGTACTTC.